This passage covers 18 T cell receptor beta chains from one sample sequenced in a study of blood T cell repertoires in COVID-19. TCRdb keeps only in-frame clones here, not all; method: immunoSEQ multiplex PCR. The sample lists about 100,000 clones, 84% occurring once. Sequencing input: peripheral blood. These receptors all come from a human donor in a cohort sampled during active COVID-19.

This rearrangement joins TRBV12-3 or TRBV12-4 to TRBJ1-1, with TRBD1 matching 7 bases. J was trimmed by 4 bases and V by 8 bases; bases with no gene match: 7. The CDR3 length is 13 residues. As DNA, the CDR3 is TGTGCCAGCCACAGGGGAGTTTCCACTGAAGCTTTCTTT. As protein: CASHRGVSTEAFF.

V is TRBV19 and J is TRBJ1-1; 8 nucleotides align to TRBD1. The CDR3 sequence is 15 residues long. J gave up 1 base and V 1 base, and 2 bases lay outside the gene matches. CDR1 and CDR2 (germline): LNHDA, SQIVND (reference sequence). The chain's CDR3 is CASSIGGTGNTEAFF. The CDR3 coding sequence is TGTGCCAGTAGTATAGGGGGGACAGGGAACACTGAAGCTTTCTTT.

V usage is TRBV19 and J usage is TRBJ2-1, with D possibly being TRBD2 (6 bases). Deletions cut 5 bases from V and 5 bases from J, with 10 bases between. CDR3 length equals 13 residues. CDR1 and CDR2 from the germline V gene are LNHDA and SQIVND (reference sequence). CDR3 in amino acids: CASSGGAHNEQFF. The CDR3 bases are TGTGCCAGTAGTGGCGGGGCCCACAATGAGCAGTTCTTC.

This rearrangement joins TRBV18 to TRBJ1-1; no definite D call. The V gene's germline CDR1 is KGHSH and CDR2 LQKENI. The CDR3 sequence is 12 residues long. Trimming stripped 0 bases from V and 5 bases from J, with 4 bases between. The CDR3 DNA reads TGTGCCAGCTCACCACCGCGTACTGAAGCTTTCTTT. It is translated as CASSPPRTEAFF.

The CDR3 sequence is CSASSDREQETQYF. The CDR3 DNA follows: TGCAGTGCTAGTAGTGACAGGGAACAAGAGACCCAGTACTTC. This chain uses TRBV20-1 with TRBJ2-5, with 7 bases aligning to TRBD1. The CDR3 consists of 14 residues. J gave up 2 bases and V 3 bases, and 6 bases lay outside the gene matches. Germline V lookup: CDR1 DFQATT, CDR2 SNEGSKA (reference sequence).

This chain connects TRBV6-1 to TRBJ2-7, with 12 bases that match TRBD2. V trimming: 2 bases; J trimming: 1 base; junction bases outside the gene matches: 0. The CDR3 is 15 amino acids. Germline V gives CDR1 MNHNS, CDR2 SASEGT. Here the CDR3 reads CASSELAGGSYEQYF. In DNA, the CDR3 is TGTGCCAGCAGTGAACTAGCGGGAGGGTCCTACGAGCAGTACTTC.

The rearrangement uses TRBV7-2 and TRBJ2-7, with TRBD2 as a possible D gene (6 bases). Per the germline V gene, CDR1 is SGHTA and CDR2 is FQGNSA. The CDR3 extends over 14 amino acids. The V end lost 0 bases, the J end lost 4 bases, and 10 bases lay between the germline ends. CDR3 region: CASSLAGGGYEQYF. CDR3 bases: TGTGCCAGCAGCTTAGCGGGAGGAGGGTACGAGCAGTACTTC.

CDR3 coding DNA: TGTGCCACCAGCAGATTGGACAGGCAAGAGACCCAGTACTTC. Protein product: CATSRLDRQETQYF. The rearrangement links TRBV15 to TRBJ2-5; 7 positions match TRBD1. V gave up 2 bases and J gave up 2 bases; unmatched junction bases: 2. Germline CDR1 and CDR2: LNHNV and YYDKDF (reference sequence). The CDR3 is 14 residues long. Variable domain in full (rest from reference TRBV15 and TRBJ2-5): DAMVIQNPRYQVTQFGKPVTLSCSQTLNHNVMYWYQQKSSQAPKLLFHYYDKDFNNEADTPDNFQSRRPNTSFCFLDIRSPGLGDTAMYLCATSRLDRQETQYFGPGTRLLVL.

The rearrangement links TRBV19 to TRBJ1-2; D gene unclear. The CDR3 spans 13 residues. Germline V gene sequence: CDR1 LNHDA, CDR2 SQIVND (reference sequence). Trimming stripped 2 bases from V and 9 bases from J, with 13 bases between. The CDR3 DNA is TGTGCCAGTAGTATAACCCGGTCCGATAGCTACACCTTC. Protein product: CASSITRSDSYTF.

The chain recombines TRBV5-1 with TRBJ1-2; maybe TRBD1 (6 bases). The length of the CDR3 is 13 residues. Germline V gives CDR1 SGHRS, CDR2 YFSETQ. The V and J ends lost 1 base and 8 bases respectively, with 12 bases between them. The CDR3 DNA reads TGCGCCAGCAGCTTGAACAGGGAGCGGGGCTACACCTTC. It encodes CASSLNRERGYTF.

V and J are TRBV28 and TRBJ2-5; the D gene is possibly TRBD1 (6 bases). Between the trimmed V and J ends, which lost 2 bases and 2 bases, there was a span of 12 bases. The CDR3 consists of 15 residues. Germline CDR1 reads MDHEN; CDR2 reads SYDVKM. The CDR3 loop reads CASSLPTGGQETQYF. The DNA for the CDR3 is TGTGCCAGCAGTTTACCGACAGGTGGACAAGAGACCCAGTACTTC.

The rearrangement links TRBV18 to TRBJ2-3; D is undetermined. V was trimmed by 3 bases and J by 2 bases, leaving 6 bases between them. The germline V gene has CDR1 KGHSH and CDR2 LQKENI. The CDR3 spans 13 residues. CDR3 sequence: CASSPALTDTQYF. CDR3 sequence (DNA): TGTGCCAGCTCACCGGCCCTCACAGATACGCAGTATTTT.

The V call is TRBV15, the J call TRBJ2-1, with TRBD2 identical over 10 bases. The J segment lost 2 bases and the V segment lost 2 bases, leaving 0 bases of the junction unmatched. Germline V gives CDR1 LNHNV, CDR2 YYDKDF (reference sequence). The CDR3 length is 15 residues. In DNA, the CDR3 is TGTGCCACCAGCAGACTAGCGGGGGCCTACAATGAGCAGTTCTTC. Encoded protein: CATSRLAGAYNEQFF.

This rearrangement joins TRBV5-1 to TRBJ2-7; TRBD2 might be the D (6 bases). This CDR3 comprises 15 residues. Germline V gene data show CDR1 as SGHRS and CDR2 as YFSETQ. Trimming took off 0 bases at V and 0 bases at J, with 10 bases between the two ends. The CDR3 DNA sequence: TGCGCCAGCAGCTTGGGGGACTCCCGCTCCTACGAGCAGTACTTC. It is translated as CASSLGDSRSYEQYF.

The chain uses TRBV5-6 and TRBJ1-5; D is perhaps TRBD1 (6 bases). The germline gives CDR1 SGHDT, CDR2 YYEEEE. The CDR3 is 13 amino acids. Between the trimmed V and J ends, which lost 4 bases and 10 bases, there was a span of 15 bases. The CDR3 loop reads CASSAGAIYPQHF. The CDR3 DNA is TGTGCCAGCAGCGCGGGGGCCATCTACCCCCAGCATTTT.

J is TRBJ1-5 and V is TRBV27, with a tentative D call TRBD1 (5 bases). Germline-derived CDR1 and CDR2 are MNHEY and SMNVEV (reference sequence). V was trimmed by 6 bases and J by 4 bases, leaving 13 bases between them. The CDR3 loop spans 14 amino acids. CDR3 coding DNA: TGTGCCAGCAGCCCTATGGGGCGGAATCAGCCCCAGCATTTT. This translates into CASSPMGRNQPQHF.

This chain joins TRBV3-1 (or the pseudogene TRBV3-2) and TRBJ1-2; D not resolved. V shed 4 bases and J shed 2 bases, with 11 bases lying between them. Germline CDR1 is LGHDT and CDR2 is YNNKEL (reference sequence). This CDR3 is 14 amino acids long. The CDR3 reads CASSPAGGNYGYTF. The CDR3, as DNA: TGTGCCAGCAGCCCGGCGGGCGGAAACTATGGCTACACCTTC.

This rearrangement joins TRBV6-5 to TRBJ1-1, with 7 bases matching TRBD1. The CDR3 sequence is 14 residues long. Germline V gene sequence: CDR1 MNHEY, CDR2 SVGAGI. J lost 4 bases, V lost 8 bases, and 10 bases had no gene match. The CDR3 sequence is CASGTGERVTEAFF. CDR3 bases: TGTGCCAGCGGAACAGGGGAAAGGGTCACTGAAGCTTTCTTT.